This entry is about one T cell receptor beta chain. The target of this receptor is not known. No base quality values were provided; no much bigger clone lies one nucleotide off. Via the germline V gene (reference sequence), CDR1 is MNHNY and CDR2 SVGAGI. Trimmed from V: 8 bases; trimmed from J: 1 base; junction bases lacking a gene match: 2. From its cysteine to its phenylalanine, the CDR3 spans 13 amino acids. Only CDR3 DNA is held: 39 bases, read in frame from base 1. In total, approximately 690 healthy bone marrow donors made up the cohort. At the time of sampling, all cohort members were nominally healthy, though unrecorded immune exposures were likely present. The donor tested CMV seronegative, placing the donor among the 350 or so seronegative members of the cohort. A peripheral blood sample was provided by each donor, and peripheral blood mononuclear cells were used for TCR beta sequencing. Genomic DNA extraction from the blood cell samples was performed with the Qiagen DNeasy Blood Extraction Kit.

The data were taken from a study of cytomegalovirus exposure and HLA in healthy donors (dated by TCRdb to about 2017). General notes on the study: According to an earlier analysis of a few hundred of the donors, about 190 million T cells yielded 90 million to 140 million unique TCR beta sequences and around 300 Gb of sequence data. An early release covering roughly 640 HLA-typed donors comprised approximately 300 gigabases of sequencing data and tens of millions of unique TCR sequences. Among the approximately 400 genotyped donors, more than 70% belonged to the genetic ancestry cluster associated with self-reported Caucasian donors. The aim of the study was to test whether cataloging public T cell receptors could identify signatures of past pathogen exposure. The study used immunosequencing to profile the T cell repertoires of several hundred subjects and linked those repertoires to cytomegalovirus serostatus. Besides the first cohort of roughly 700 subjects, a separate validation cohort made up of roughly 130 different subjects was used. To predict cytomegalovirus infection status, the study brought together high-throughput TCR immunosequencing, statistical association of individual TCRs with disease status, and machine learning. To study patterns of TCR occurrence, a later analysis re-analyzed previously published TCR beta repertoires from 700 or so donors and added high-resolution HLA genotyping. The later analysis used no new phenotypic data to find candidate immune exposures, relying instead on TCR beta sequences and their occurrence across donors. An earlier analysis of 587 of the donors used high-throughput TCR beta sequencing to judge whether each TCR beta V gene segment behaved as functional or pseudogenic. Donor age, sex, ethnicity and CMV serostatus were compiled together with the repertoire data. A later genetic analysis used genome-wide SNP genotypes for about 60% of the roughly 700 donors, treating that subset as a discovery cohort. Every discovery cohort repertoire had been produced on one sequencing platform. Class I and class II HLA loci were covered by the typing at four-digit resolution. The number of typed donors differed by locus: about 620-640 for A, B, C, DRB1 and DQB1; some 500 for DQA1; approximately 600 for DPA1; and some 430 for DPB1. Roughly 5 DR-DQ haplotypes were handled as single units for association and clustering, since linkage in the cohort was strong. Among around 400 genotyped donors of the cohort, an average of roughly 230,000 unique TCR beta nucleotide sequences was sequenced per donor, of which roughly 18% were non-productive. What the research found in general, with its limitations: In a later genetic analysis, fewer N-insertions in productive TCRs were reported among donors in an Asian-associated ancestry cluster than the roughly 700-donor mean. In vitro tests confirmed that a few of the cytomegalovirus-associated TCR beta chains recognize cytomegalovirus antigens. CMV serostatus was the only immune exposure information available for the cohort. In this cohort, only TCR beta chains were sequenced, and detectable features were limited by the absence of alpha or paired-chain data. At a false discovery rate of 0.05, a later analysis linked under 20,000 TCR beta sequences to specific HLA alleles. A further reported finding was that TCR beta sequences accurately predicted the HLA-A and HLA-B alleles for most subjects in the first cohort. A cluster of highly shared sequence variants was judged likely to be a technical artifact of the sequencing pipeline. Cytomegalovirus status was reported to be diagnosed by the classifier with high specificity and sensitivity in both the original and validation cohorts. Assigning TCR associations to individual alleles was difficult when HLA alleles, especially DR and DQ, strongly co-occurred. Correlated functional status among segregating V segments might be attributable to linkage disequilibrium, but an unknown experimental factor could not be ruled out. Some IMGT-functional V segments, including TRBV6-2 and TRBV6-3, could not be told apart with the 87-base-pair reads, so those segments were excluded. The earlier analysis of 587 of the donors excluded 15 to 20 rarely observed V segments, including chromosome 9 orphons, because counts were too low. It was suggested by the authors that the approach could potentially be generalized to other disease states and immunological phenotypes. Compared with equally common non-associated chains, HLA-associated TCR beta chains in a later analysis were more clonally expanded and had lower generation probabilities. Most TCR sequences were seen in very few donors, while some public TCRs were found in many individuals. According to a later analysis, most CMV-associated TCR beta chains appeared to be HLA-restricted, and the HLA associations seemed to be driven largely by CMV exposure. The study listed 170 or so TCR beta chains as associated with cytomegalovirus. In an earlier analysis of 587 of the donors, most TCR beta V segments were observed in productive rearrangements about 87% or about 30% of the time, broadly matching IMGT annotations. A later analysis found that TCR association rates varied across HLA loci, with DRB1 alleles showing the most associated TCRs and HLA-C alleles the fewest. Sequencing depth was assumed to be roughly uniform across donors in the presence/absence analyses, though that assumption may not hold. HLA typing was unavailable for some donors at each locus, so association tests used only the typed subset. Several of the top co-occurrence clusters appeared to be linked to parvovirus B19, influenza, CMV and Epstein-Barr virus, according to a later analysis. An association between a missense DCLRE1C variant and V-gene and J-gene trimming of TCR beta chains was found in a later genetic analysis and replicated in an independent cohort.

The library was built by means of the immunoSEQ multiplex PCR assay. A mixture of 60 forward primers for TCR Vbeta segments and 13 reverse primers for TCR Jbeta segments was used in the multiplex PCR. Amplification of the CDR3 region of rearranged TCR beta genes was performed with a multiplex PCR assay on genomic DNA. The amplified TCR beta libraries were sequenced on the Illumina HiSeq System as 87-base-pair reads. The original methods were these. Across the 670 or so repertoires, a later analysis counted 75 million to 90 million unique TCR beta chains, 9.5 million to 12 million of which were shared by at least two donors. To remove PCR and sequencing errors, raw reads were error-corrected and collapsed into unique sequences using a nearest-neighbor algorithm that merged closely related sequences. V, D and J gene segments were assigned by aligning CDR3 sequences to IMGT reference sequences. For a sequence to be retained, at least a six-nucleotide match to both a V gene segment and a J gene segment was required. Rearrangements were called productive when the CDR3 lacked stop codons and stayed in frame with V and J; all others were non-productive. Following IMGT convention, CDR3 was defined as the stretch from the second conserved V-encoded cysteine up to the conserved J-encoded phenylalanine. The earlier analysis of about 500 of the donors excluded sequences that lacked an unambiguous match to a single V gene segment. In an earlier analysis of a few hundred of the donors, V segments were called functional above 56.7% productive rearrangements and were called segregating when the between-donor standard deviation exceeded 5%. A statistical classification framework was developed to diagnose cytomegalovirus status using the catalog of TCR beta chain sequences. V and J gene assignment, in a later analysis, came from comparing TCR nucleotide sequences with IMGT/GENE-DB human TR gene sequences. The TCRdist pipeline was used in a later analysis to assign CDR3 sequences and most-parsimonious VDJ recombination scenarios. A later analysis defined each TCR beta chain by its CDR3 amino acid sequence plus V-gene family, and excluded reads lacking a unique V-gene family. To address suspected cross-contamination and a sequencing artifact, a later analysis removed approximately 600 highly shared, low-generation-probability nucleotide sequences. In a later analysis, a clonal expansion index for each public chain was calculated from normalized within-repertoire ranks of inferred template counts. Generation probabilities in a later analysis came from a VDJ recombination model fitted to out-of-frame rearrangements, and those results were checked against IGoR. In a later analysis, TCR-TCR, TCR-HLA and TCR-CMV co-occurrence was scored with hypergeometric tests, and a repertoire-size bias correction was applied to TCR pairs. A later analysis estimated false discovery rates by permuting HLA or CMV assignments 20 times. In a later analysis, co-occurring TCRs were grouped using DBSCAN, and TCRdist sequence similarity was added for clustering within HLA-allele-positive subsets. Repertoires with fewer than 30,000 or more than 120,000 public chains, plus five repertoires with anomalous nucleotide sharing, were excluded from co-occurrence clustering. TCRdb re-hosts the immuneACCESS table, in-frame sequences only. Its copies lack some clones; in the studies checked, an unresolved V gene accounts for under half of them, and the cause for the rest is not known. V, J and clone size derive from that table, while D and trimming were established from the DNA sequence. Across this sample there are 100,000 or so clones, with 78% seen only once. The ten largest clones represent 1% to 1.5% of the sample.

This receptor was obtained from a man younger than 45 in good health and CMV-seronegative. The sequenced sample consisted of PBMCs. Recombination joined TRBV6-6 with TRBJ2-3; 8 bases in between match TRBD2. The nucleotide sequence is TGTGCCAGCCGTAGCGGGGGCACAGATACGCAGTATTTT. It specifies CASRSGGTDTQYF.